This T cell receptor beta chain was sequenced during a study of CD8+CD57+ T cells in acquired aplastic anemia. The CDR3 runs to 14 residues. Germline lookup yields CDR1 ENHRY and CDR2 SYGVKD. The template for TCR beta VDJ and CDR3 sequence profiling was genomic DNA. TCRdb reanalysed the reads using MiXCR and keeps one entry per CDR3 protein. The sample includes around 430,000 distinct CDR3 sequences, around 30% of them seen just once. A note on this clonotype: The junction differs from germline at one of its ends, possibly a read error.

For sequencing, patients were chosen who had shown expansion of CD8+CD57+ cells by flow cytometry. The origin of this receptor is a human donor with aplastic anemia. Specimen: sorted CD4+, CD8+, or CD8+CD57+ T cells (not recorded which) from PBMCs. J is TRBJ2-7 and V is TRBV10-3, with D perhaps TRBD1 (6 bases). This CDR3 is CAIRPQGTGYERYF. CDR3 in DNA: TGTGCCATCAGACCACAGGGAACTGGCTACGAGCGGTACTTC.